The TCR beta chain described here comes from a study of blood T cell repertoires in COVID-19. Assay: immunoSEQ multiplex PCR; the TCRdb copy retains only in-frame clones and omits some. The data hold over 250,000 clones, with more than 75% observed a single time. The CDR3 runs to 11 residues. Trimming left V 0 bases short and J 7 bases short, with 2 bases between. Germline values: CDR1 SGDLS, CDR2 YYNGEE. The source of this sequence is a man aged 60-69 years who had recovered from COVID-19. The chain links TRBV9 to TRBJ2-1; D call uncertain. Sequencing used PBMCs or T cells enriched from blood (not recorded which). CDR3 DNA: TGTGCCAGCAGCGTAGCGAATGAGCAGTTCTTC. Translated, it gives CASSVANEQFF.